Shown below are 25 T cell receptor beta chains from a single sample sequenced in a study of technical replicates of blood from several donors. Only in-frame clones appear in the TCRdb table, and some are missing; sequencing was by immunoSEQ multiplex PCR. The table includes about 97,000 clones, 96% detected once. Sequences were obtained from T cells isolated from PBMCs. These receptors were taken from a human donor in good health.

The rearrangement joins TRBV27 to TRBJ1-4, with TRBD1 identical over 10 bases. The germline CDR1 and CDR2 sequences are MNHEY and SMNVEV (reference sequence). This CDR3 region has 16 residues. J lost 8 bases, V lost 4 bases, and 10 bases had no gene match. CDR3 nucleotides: TGTGCCAGCAGTTCTAGCCCGGGACAGGGGAGGGAAAAACTGTTTTTT. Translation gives CASSSSPGQGREKLFF.

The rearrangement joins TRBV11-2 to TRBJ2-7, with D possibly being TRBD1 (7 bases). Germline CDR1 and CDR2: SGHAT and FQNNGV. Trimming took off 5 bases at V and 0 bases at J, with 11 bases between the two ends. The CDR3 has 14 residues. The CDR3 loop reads CASSQGGSSYEQYF. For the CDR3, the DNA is TGTGCCAGCAGCCAGGGGGGCAGCTCCTACGAGCAGTACTTC.

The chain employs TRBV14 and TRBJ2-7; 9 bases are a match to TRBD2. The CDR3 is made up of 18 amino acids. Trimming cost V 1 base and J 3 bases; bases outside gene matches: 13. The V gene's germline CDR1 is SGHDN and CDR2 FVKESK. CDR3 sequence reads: CASSQGSRWLAGYYEQYF. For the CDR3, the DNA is TGTGCCAGCAGCCAAGGGTCCAGGTGGCTAGCGGGGTACTACGAGCAGTACTTC.

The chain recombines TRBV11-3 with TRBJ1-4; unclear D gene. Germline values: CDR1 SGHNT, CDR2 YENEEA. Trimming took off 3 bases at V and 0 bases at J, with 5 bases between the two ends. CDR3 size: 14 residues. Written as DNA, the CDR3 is TGTGCCAGCAGCTTGCGAGCAACTAATGAAAAACTGTTTTTT. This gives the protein CASSLRATNEKLFF.

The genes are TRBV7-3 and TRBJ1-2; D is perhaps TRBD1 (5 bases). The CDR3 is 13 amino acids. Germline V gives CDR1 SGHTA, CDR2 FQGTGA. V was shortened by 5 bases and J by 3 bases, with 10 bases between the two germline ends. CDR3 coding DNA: TGTGCCAGCAGCCACGACAGACACTATGGCTACACCTTC. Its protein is CASSHDRHYGYTF.

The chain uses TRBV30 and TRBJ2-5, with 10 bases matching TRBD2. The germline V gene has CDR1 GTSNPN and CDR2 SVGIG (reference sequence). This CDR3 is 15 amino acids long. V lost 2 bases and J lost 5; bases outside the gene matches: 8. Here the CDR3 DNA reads TGTGCCTGGAGTTCAGCGGGGGGGCTTCGGGAGACCCAGTACTTC. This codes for CAWSSAGGLRETQYF. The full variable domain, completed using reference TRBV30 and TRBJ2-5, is SQTIHQWPATLVQPVGSPLSLECTVEGTSNPNLYWYRQAAGRGLQLLFYSVGIGQISSEVPQNLSASRPQDRQFILSSKKLLLSDSGFYLCAWSSAGGLRETQYFGPGTRLLVL.

The CDR3 reads CAWSSTGGRADTQYF. CDR3 nucleotides: TGTGCCTGGAGTTCGACAGGGGGTAGGGCAGATACGCAGTATTTT. This chain joins TRBV30 and TRBJ2-3; 9 positions match TRBD1. Per germline, CDR1 GTSNPN and CDR2 SVGIG (reference sequence). Trimming cost V 2 bases and J 4 bases; bases outside gene matches: 7. CDR3 length: 15 amino acids.

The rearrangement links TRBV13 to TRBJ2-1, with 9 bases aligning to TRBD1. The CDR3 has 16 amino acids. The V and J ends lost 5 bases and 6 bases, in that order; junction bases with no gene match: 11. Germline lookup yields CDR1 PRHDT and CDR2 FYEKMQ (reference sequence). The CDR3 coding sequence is TGTGCCAGCAGCCCATCGGGACAGGGATTAGGCAATGAGCAGTTCTTC. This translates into CASSPSGQGLGNEQFF. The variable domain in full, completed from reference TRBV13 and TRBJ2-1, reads AAGVIQSPRHLIKEKRETATLKCYPIPRHDTVYWYQQGPGQDPQFLISFYEKMQSDKGSIPDRFSAQQFSDYHSELNMSSLELGDSALYFCASSPSGQGLGNEQFFGPGTRLTVL.

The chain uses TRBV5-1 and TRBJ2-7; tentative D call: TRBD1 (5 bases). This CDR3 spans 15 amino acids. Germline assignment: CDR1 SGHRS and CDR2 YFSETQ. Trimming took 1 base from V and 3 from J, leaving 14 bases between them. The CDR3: CASSLSQGRRYEQYF. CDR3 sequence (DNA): TGCGCCAGCAGCTTGAGCCAGGGAAGGCGCTACGAGCAGTACTTC.

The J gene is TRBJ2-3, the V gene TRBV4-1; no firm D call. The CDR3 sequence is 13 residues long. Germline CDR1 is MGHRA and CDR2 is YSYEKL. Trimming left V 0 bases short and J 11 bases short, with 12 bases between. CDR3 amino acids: CASSQDVRPGQYF. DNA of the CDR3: TGCGCCAGCAGCCAAGATGTCCGACCGGGGCAGTATTTT.

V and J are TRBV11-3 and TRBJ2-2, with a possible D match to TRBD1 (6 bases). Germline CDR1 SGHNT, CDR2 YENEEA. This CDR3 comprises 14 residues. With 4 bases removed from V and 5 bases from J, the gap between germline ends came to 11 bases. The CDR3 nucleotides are TGTGCCAGCAGCTCCGGGACACTGACCGGGGAGCTGTTTTTT. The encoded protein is CASSSGTLTGELFF.

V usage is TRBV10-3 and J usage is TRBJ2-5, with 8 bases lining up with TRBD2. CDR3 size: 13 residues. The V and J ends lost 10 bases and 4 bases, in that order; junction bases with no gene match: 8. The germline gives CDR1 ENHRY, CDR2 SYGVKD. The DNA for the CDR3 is TGTGCCACCACGGGAGGGTGGCCAGAGACCCAGTACTTC. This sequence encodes CATTGGWPETQYF.

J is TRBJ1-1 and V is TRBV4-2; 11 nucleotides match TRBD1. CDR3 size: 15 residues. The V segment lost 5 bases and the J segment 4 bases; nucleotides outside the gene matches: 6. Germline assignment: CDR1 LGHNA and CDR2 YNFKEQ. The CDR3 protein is CASSGPGTGGTEAFF. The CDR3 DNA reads TGTGCCAGCAGCGGACCCGGGACAGGGGGCACTGAAGCTTTCTTT.

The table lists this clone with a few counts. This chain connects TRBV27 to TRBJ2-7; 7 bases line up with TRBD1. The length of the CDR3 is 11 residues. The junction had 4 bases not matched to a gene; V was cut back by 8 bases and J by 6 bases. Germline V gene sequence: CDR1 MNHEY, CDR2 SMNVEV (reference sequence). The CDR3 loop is CASQGQTEQYF. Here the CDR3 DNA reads TGTGCCAGCCAGGGACAGACCGAGCAGTACTTC.

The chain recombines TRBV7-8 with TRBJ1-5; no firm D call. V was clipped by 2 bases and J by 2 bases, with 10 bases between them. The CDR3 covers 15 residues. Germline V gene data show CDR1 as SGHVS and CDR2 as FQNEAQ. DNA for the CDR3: TGTGCCAGCAGCTTACGCCGGGTTGGCAATCAGCCCCAGCATTTT. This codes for CASSLRRVGNQPQHF.

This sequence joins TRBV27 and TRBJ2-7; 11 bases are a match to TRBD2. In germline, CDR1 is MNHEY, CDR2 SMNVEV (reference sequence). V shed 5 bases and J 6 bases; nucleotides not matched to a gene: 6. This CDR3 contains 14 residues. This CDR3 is CASSPGLAALEQYF. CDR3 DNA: TGTGCCAGCAGTCCGGGACTAGCGGCTCTCGAGCAGTACTTC.

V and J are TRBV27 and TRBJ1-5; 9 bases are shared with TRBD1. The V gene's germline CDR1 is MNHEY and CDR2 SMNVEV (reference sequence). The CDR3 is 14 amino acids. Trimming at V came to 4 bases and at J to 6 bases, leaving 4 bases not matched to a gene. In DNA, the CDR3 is TGTGCCAGCAGTTCGGGACAGGGCCTTCAGCCCCAGCATTTT. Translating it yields CASSSGQGLQPQHF.

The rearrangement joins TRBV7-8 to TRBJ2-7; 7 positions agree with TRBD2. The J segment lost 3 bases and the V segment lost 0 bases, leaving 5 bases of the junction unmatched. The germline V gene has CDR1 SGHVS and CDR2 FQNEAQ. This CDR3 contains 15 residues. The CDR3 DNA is TGTGCCAGCAGCTTAGCCGGGACTACGAACTACGAGCAGTACTTC. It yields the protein CASSLAGTTNYEQYF.

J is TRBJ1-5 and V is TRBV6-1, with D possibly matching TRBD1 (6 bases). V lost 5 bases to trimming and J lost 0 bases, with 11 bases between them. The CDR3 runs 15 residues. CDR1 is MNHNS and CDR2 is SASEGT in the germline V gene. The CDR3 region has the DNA TGTGCCAGCAGTAACCAGGGGAATAGCAATCAGCCCCAGCATTTT. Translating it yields CASSNQGNSNQPQHF.

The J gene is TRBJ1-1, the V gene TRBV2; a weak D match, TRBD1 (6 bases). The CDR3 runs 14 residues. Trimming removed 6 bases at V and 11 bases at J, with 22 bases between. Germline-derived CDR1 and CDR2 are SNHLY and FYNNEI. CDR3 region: CASRSDGRTDRAFF. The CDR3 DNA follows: TGTGCCAGCAGGTCAGACGGGAGGACAGATAGGGCTTTCTTT.

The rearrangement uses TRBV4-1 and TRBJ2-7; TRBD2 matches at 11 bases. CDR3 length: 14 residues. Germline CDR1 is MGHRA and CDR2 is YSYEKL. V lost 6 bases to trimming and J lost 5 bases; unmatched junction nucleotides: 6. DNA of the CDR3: TGCGCCAGCAGGGTACTAGCGGGAGTGGACGAGCAGTACTTC. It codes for CASRVLAGVDEQYF.

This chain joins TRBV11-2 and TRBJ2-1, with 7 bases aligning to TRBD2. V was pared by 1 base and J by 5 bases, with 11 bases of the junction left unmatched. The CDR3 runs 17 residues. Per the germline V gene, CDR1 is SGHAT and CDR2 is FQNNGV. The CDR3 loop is CASSLAWSAGVHNEQFF. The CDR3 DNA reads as TGTGCCAGCAGCTTAGCTTGGTCGGCGGGAGTCCACAATGAGCAGTTCTTC.

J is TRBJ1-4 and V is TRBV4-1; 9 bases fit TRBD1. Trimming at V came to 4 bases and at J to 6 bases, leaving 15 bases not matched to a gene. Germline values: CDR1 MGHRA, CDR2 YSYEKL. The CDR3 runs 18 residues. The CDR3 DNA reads TGCGCCAGCAGCCGACCGACAGGGGGTGCATCTTTGGATGAAAAACTGTTTTTT. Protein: CASSRPTGGASLDEKLFF.

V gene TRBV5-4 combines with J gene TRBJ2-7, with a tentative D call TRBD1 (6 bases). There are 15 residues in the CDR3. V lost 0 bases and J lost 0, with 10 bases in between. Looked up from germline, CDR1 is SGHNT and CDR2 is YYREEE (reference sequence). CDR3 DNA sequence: TGTGCCAGCAGCTTGGGGACAGTCGCCTCCTACGAGCAGTACTTC. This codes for CASSLGTVASYEQYF.

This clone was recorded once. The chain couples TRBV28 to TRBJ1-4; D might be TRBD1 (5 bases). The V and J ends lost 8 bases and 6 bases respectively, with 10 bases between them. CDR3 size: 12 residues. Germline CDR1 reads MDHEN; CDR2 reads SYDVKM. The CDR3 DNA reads TGTGCCAGCTTGGCCAGGGATGAAAAACTGTTTTTT. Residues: CASLARDEKLFF.